The T cell receptor (beta chain) described here comes from a study of cytomegalovirus exposure and HLA in healthy donors. Study findings and constraints: According to an earlier analysis, most TCR beta V segments yielded productive rearrangements about 87% or about 30% of the time. A later analysis showed TCR association rates differing by HLA locus, peaking at DRB1 and lowest at HLA-C.

The PCR ran on 60 Vbeta and 13 Jbeta primers. Sequenced by immunoSEQ multiplex PCR; TCRdb stores in-frame clones only, minus some. This sample carries hundreds of thousands of clones, roughly 90% of them seen once, and the ten largest clones take roughly 2.3%. V shed 4 bases and J 5 bases; nucleotides not matched to a gene: 4. CDR1 is KGHSH and CDR2 is LQKENI in the germline V gene. There are 15 residues in the CDR3. This clone was seen only a few times. Its cognate antigen is unknown. This TCR derives from a woman younger than 30 in good health and CMV-seronegative. Input material: PBMCs. This chain joins TRBV18 and TRBJ1-6, with TRBD1 matching over 8 bases. This CDR3 reads CASSLLGQDNSPLHF. The CDR3 coding sequence is TGTGCCAGCTCACTACTGGGACAGGATAATTCACCCCTCCACTTT.